The sequence of this T cell receptor (beta chain) was determined in a study of T cell responses to AZD1222 COVID-19 vaccine. Notes on this clone: Its antigen is not known.

Profiling relied on immunoSEQ multiplex PCR, and the TCRdb table lists in-frame clones only, not all of them. The table records around 80,000 clones, 90% to 95% of them present only once. Findings and limits, study-wide: The donors showed a predominance of white British ancestry and of females, with possible underestimation of clonal diversity. In the spike-specific TCR repertoire, nearly half reportedly target unmutated variant regions. Baseline serostatus was positive in only six AZD1222 recipients.

CDR1 MDHEN and CDR2 SYDVKM come from the germline V gene. The CDR3 extends over 11 amino acids. With 6 bases removed from V and 5 bases from J, the gap between germline ends came to 7 bases. The chain is built from TRBV28 and TRBJ1-2; D unclear. The TCR originated in an adult in good health. Sequencing was performed on peripheral blood, taken on day 0 of AZD1222 vaccination. CDR3 sequence: CASRNYYGYTF. The CDR3 DNA reads TGTGCCAGCAGGAATTATTATGGCTACACCTTC.